Each of the 29 T cell receptor beta chains below was sequenced from the same sample in a study of regulatory T cells in long-lasting Graves disease. Time point given: persistent/refractory GD, antithyroid drugs over 5 years with positive TRAb. From PBMCs, RNA was extracted and then used to make the TCR library. Combining iRepertoire HTBI primers with Arm-PCR of CDR3 regions, the authors built TCR beta libraries. TCRdb used MiXCR to reprocess the multiplex PCR reads, holding one entry per CDR3 protein. The table includes 300,000 to 350,000 distinct CDR3 sequences, around a fifth detected once. This sample comprised peripheral blood mononuclear cells (PBMCs), obtained when the disease was refractory, from a patient treated with antithyroid drugs. The receptor set was obtained from a female donor with Graves disease.

There are many counts of this clonotype. V and J are TRBV11-2 and TRBJ2-4; 10 positions match TRBD1. J lost 6 bases, V lost 5 bases, and 4 bases had no gene match. Germline CDR1 and CDR2: SGHAT and FQNNGV. CDR3 length: 14 residues. CDR3 sequence reads: CASSPRDRGNIQYF. The CDR3 bases are TGTGCCAGCAGCCCCCGGGACAGGGGAAACATTCAGTACTTC.

This clonotype was counted at least ten times. V gene TRBV18 combines with J gene TRBJ2-3, with D unresolved. This CDR3 contains 12 residues. CDR1 is KGHSH, CDR2 LQKENI, per germline. Trimming took off 6 bases at V and 3 bases at J, with 7 bases between the two ends. CDR3 sequence reads: CASSPRTDTQYF. In DNA form, the CDR3 reads TGTGCCAGCTCGCCTAGGACAGATACGCAGTATTTT.

The chain recombines TRBV7-8 with TRBJ1-1; no reliable D call. CDR3 length: 14 amino acids. Trimming removed 5 bases from V and 6 bases from J, with 16 bases in between. Germline CDR1 and CDR2: SGHVS and FQNEAQ. CDR3 amino acids: CASSGRRVVAEAFF. The DNA for the CDR3 is TGTGCCAGCAGCGGTAGAAGGGTTGTGGCTGAAGCTTTCTTT.

Concerning this clonotype itself: With a much larger clone just one base away, this may be a read error. The rearrangement joins TRBV28 to TRBJ1-3; D is unclear. The CDR3 extends over 15 amino acids. Germline V gene sequence: CDR1 MDHEN, CDR2 SYDVKM. Trimming took off 4 bases at V and 0 bases at J, with 10 bases between the two ends. The chain's CDR3 is CASSSLRFSGNTIYF. CDR3 sequence (DNA): TGTGCCAGCAGTTCTTTACGATTCTCTGGAAACACCATATATTTT.

This chain uses TRBV6-1 with TRBJ2-2; D is ambiguous. Per the germline V gene, CDR1 is MNHNS and CDR2 is SASEGT. The CDR3 consists of 14 residues. Trimming shortened V by 5 bases and J by 5 bases, and 12 bases separated the two germline ends. The CDR3 region is CASSPFDITGELFF. CDR3 sequence (DNA): TGTGCCAGCAGTCCGTTCGACATAACCGGGGAGCTGTTTTTT.

This clonotype was recorded many times. The rearrangement joins TRBV6-2 or TRBV6-3 to TRBJ2-7; 8 bases match TRBD2. This CDR3 spans 13 amino acids. V was pared by 6 bases and J by 5 bases, with 6 bases of the junction left unmatched. Germline CDR1 is MNHEY and CDR2 is SVGEGT. The CDR3 here is CASRRGTRNEQYF. Written as DNA, the CDR3 is TGTGCCAGCAGGCGTGGGACTAGGAACGAGCAGTACTTC.

The chain joins TRBV20-1 to TRBJ1-3; 11 bases agree with TRBD1. J lost 8 bases, V lost 0 bases, and 6 bases had no gene match. CDR1 and CDR2 (germline): DFQATT, SNEGSKA (reference sequence). The CDR3 length is 15 residues. The CDR3 coding sequence is TGCAGTGCTAGAGATGAGGGACAGGGGGGTTACACCATATATTTT. It encodes CSARDEGQGGYTIYF.

This clonotype was found many times. The gene calls are TRBV6-1 and TRBJ1-1, with D perhaps TRBD1 (5 bases). CDR1 and CDR2 (germline): MNHNS, SASEGT. V was shortened by 10 bases and J by 5 bases, with 17 bases between the two germline ends. CDR3 size: 13 residues. CDR3 sequence: CATPNGGGTEAFF. The CDR3 DNA is TGTGCCACCCCGAACGGGGGAGGAACTGAAGCTTTCTTT.

This clonotype was picked up a small number of times. The chain recombines TRBV20-1 with TRBJ1-5, with 7 positions matching TRBD1. Trimming took 5 bases from V and 2 from J; bases not matched to a gene: 6. The CDR3 loop spans 14 amino acids. Germline values: CDR1 DFQATT, CDR2 SNEGSKA (reference sequence). The CDR3 loop is CSAHTGVGNQPQHF. The CDR3 DNA sequence: TGCAGTGCTCATACAGGGGTTGGCAATCAGCCCCAGCATTTT.

This clonotype was detected a few times. V gene TRBV7-2 combines with J gene TRBJ2-7; 10 nucleotides match TRBD1. Germline V gene sequence: CDR1 SGHTA, CDR2 FQGNSA. V dropped 1 base and J dropped 3; count of bases not matched to a gene: 6. The CDR3 totals 16 residues. The CDR3 DNA reads as TGTGCCAGCAGCTTAGAGTCCGGGACAGGGGTCTACGAGCAGTACTTC. It codes for CASSLESGTGVYEQYF.

This clonotype has a count of ten or more. The chain links TRBV7-8 to TRBJ1-5; 9 bases are shared with TRBD1. Germline values: CDR1 SGHVS, CDR2 FQNEAQ. This CDR3 contains 19 residues. V was clipped by 0 bases and J by 0 bases; unmatched bases: 9. CDR3: CASSLASGTGKYSNQPQHF. The CDR3 region has the DNA TGTGCCAGCAGCTTAGCCTCGGGGACAGGGAAATATAGCAATCAGCCCCAGCATTTT.

This clonotype was observed a handful of times. The J gene is TRBJ2-4, the V gene TRBV7-9; D is uncertain. V was cut by 5 bases and J by 3 bases, with 14 bases left in between. The germline gives CDR1 SEHNR, CDR2 FQNEAQ (reference sequence). This CDR3 spans 15 amino acids. In DNA, the CDR3 is TGTGCCAGCAGCCTCTATCTCCGAGACAAAAACATTCAGTACTTC. Protein product: CASSLYLRDKNIQYF.

In its sample, this clonotype was seen many times. The chain recombines TRBV5-1 with TRBJ2-7; D is perhaps TRBD1 (6 bases). The CDR3 is 14 amino acids. Trimming removed 4 bases at V and 0 bases at J, with 11 bases between. In germline, CDR1 is SGHRS, CDR2 YFSETQ. Here the CDR3 reads CASSVGQFSYEQYF. Here the CDR3 DNA reads TGCGCCAGCAGCGTTGGACAGTTCTCCTACGAGCAGTACTTC.

This chain links TRBV7-9 with TRBJ2-5, with D maybe TRBD1 (6 bases). Between the trimmed V and J ends, which lost 8 bases and 5 bases, there was a span of 27 bases. Germline CDR1 SEHNR, CDR2 FQNEAQ (reference sequence). CDR3 length equals 17 residues. In DNA form, the CDR3 reads TGTGCCAGCCGCCCTTTCGAAGCACCAGGGGCGAGGGAGACCCAGTACTTC. Translated, it gives CASRPFEAPGARETQYF.

The V call is TRBV19, the J call TRBJ2-1; TRBD2 matches at 10 bases. V gave up 1 base and J gave up 15 bases; unmatched junction bases: 9. This CDR3 is 14 amino acids long. Germline V gene sequence: CDR1 LNHDA, CDR2 SQIVND (reference sequence). In DNA form, the CDR3 reads TGTGCCAGTAGTATAGCGGCTAGCGGGAGTCTTCCGTTCTTC. It specifies CASSIAASGSLPFF.

V usage is TRBV5-1 and J usage is TRBJ2-1; 13 nucleotides align to TRBD2. Germline V gene data show CDR1 as SGHRS and CDR2 as YFSETQ. The CDR3 runs to 14 residues. After removal of 8 bases from V and 3 bases from J, the junction contained 2 bases not matched to a gene. CDR3 sequence (DNA): TGCGCCAGTAGACTAGCGGGAGGCTACAATGAGCAGTTCTTC. Translation gives CASRLAGGYNEQFF. The full variable domain, in which reference TRBV5-1 and TRBJ2-1 provide the parts outside the CDR3, is KAGVTQTPRYLIKTRGQQVTLSCSPISGHRSVSWYQQTPGQGLQFLFEYFSETQRNKGNFPGRFSGRQFSNSRSEMNVSTLELGDSALYLCASRLAGGYNEQFFGPGTRLTVL.

The rearrangement joins TRBV11-3 to TRBJ2-1; D is unresolved. The CDR3 extends over 15 amino acids. Germline V gene data show CDR1 as SGHNT and CDR2 as YENEEA. The ends were cut back, 5 bases at V and 5 bases at J, with 16 bases in the middle. CDR3 nucleotides: TGTGCCAGCAGCAAAATAGCCTTCGACGACAATGAGCAGTTCTTC. The encoded protein is CASSKIAFDDNEQFF. The full variable domain, completed using reference TRBV11-3 and TRBJ2-1, is EAGVVQSPRYKIIEKKQPVAFWCNPISGHNTLYWYLQNLGQGPELLIRYENEEAVDDSQLPKDRFSAERLKGVDSTLKIQPAELGDSAVYLCASSKIAFDDNEQFFGPGTRLTVL.

This clonotype was seen a handful of times. The rearrangement links TRBV9 to TRBJ2-2; 8 bases match TRBD1. This CDR3 has 15 amino acids. Trimming at V came to 0 bases and at J to 6 bases, leaving 4 bases not matched to a gene. The V gene's germline CDR1 is SGDLS and CDR2 YYNGEE. CDR3 nucleotide sequence: TGTGCCAGCAGCGTAGCGGCAGGGGGCCCCGGGGAGCTGTTTTTT. This encodes CASSVAAGGPGELFF.

In DNA, the CDR3 is TGTGCCAGCAGCTTAAACGGAGGATTCTCCAGTCAGCCCCAGCATTTT. As protein: CASSLNGGFSSQPQHF. The rearrangement links TRBV7-9 to TRBJ1-5; unclear D gene. Germline CDR1 and CDR2: SEHNR and FQNEAQ (reference sequence). V was clipped by 2 bases and J by 6 bases, with 17 bases between them. The CDR3 loop spans 16 amino acids. The full variable domain, rest sourced from reference TRBV7-9 and TRBJ1-5, is DTGVSQNPRHKITKRGQNVTFRCDPISEHNRLYWYRQTLGQGPEFLTYFQNEAQLEKSRLLSDRFSAERPKGSFSTLEIQRTEQGDSAMYLCASSLNGGFSSQPQHFGDGTRLSIL.

This chain connects TRBV10-3 to TRBJ2-6; the D gene is possibly TRBD1 (6 bases). Germline lookup yields CDR1 ENHRY and CDR2 SYGVKD. The CDR3 runs to 19 residues. V lost 0 bases and J 3 bases, leaving 18 bases between the germline ends. As DNA, the CDR3 is TGTGCCATCAGTGAGTCGGGCACAGGGTCTCAGTATGGGGCCAACGTCCTGACTTTC. Protein: CAISESGTGSQYGANVLTF.

The chain links TRBV29-1 to TRBJ2-1; no reliable D call. CDR3 size: 11 residues. Trimming stripped 1 base from V and 3 bases from J, with 1 base between. The germline V gene encodes CDR1 SQVTM and CDR2 ANQGSEA. CDR3 protein: CSVEVYNEQFF. The CDR3 DNA sequence: TGCAGCGTTGAAGTCTACAATGAGCAGTTCTTC.

This clonotype turned up a few times. The chain employs TRBV10-3 and TRBJ2-6; possibly TRBD1 or TRBD2 for D (5 bases each). The CDR3 has 18 residues. Trimming removed 3 bases from V and 2 bases from J, with 17 bases in between. Looked up from germline, CDR1 is ENHRY and CDR2 is SYGVKD. The CDR3 bases are TGTGCCATCAGTGACCCTCCCAGGGACGAACCTGGGGCCAACGTCCTGACTTTC. This gives the protein CAISDPPRDEPGANVLTF.

The rearrangement links TRBV7-8 to TRBJ1-3; unclear D gene. This CDR3 contains 15 residues. The ends were cut back, 1 base at V and 2 bases at J, with 9 bases in the middle. In germline, CDR1 is SGHVS, CDR2 FQNEAQ. CDR3 residues: CASSLERAAGNTIYF. The CDR3 DNA sequence: TGTGCCAGCAGCTTAGAACGCGCAGCTGGAAACACCATATATTTT.

J is TRBJ1-5 and V is TRBV2, with 10 bases fitting TRBD1. The CDR3 covers 18 residues. CDR1 is SNHLY and CDR2 is FYNNEI in the germline V gene. V was clipped by 5 bases and J by 3 bases; unmatched bases: 13. As DNA, the CDR3 is TGTGCCAGCAGTCCTCCAAGGGGGACAGGGGTGATCAATCAGCCCCAGCATTTT. Amino acids: CASSPPRGTGVINQPQHF.

The gene calls are TRBV5-1 and TRBJ2-7; TRBD2 aligns across 13 bases. The V segment lost 4 bases and the J segment 0 bases; nucleotides outside the gene matches: 7. Germline values: CDR1 SGHRS, CDR2 YFSETQ. This CDR3 spans 17 amino acids. The CDR3 is CASSPRTSGGFSYEQYF. The CDR3 DNA is TGCGCCAGCAGCCCAAGGACTAGCGGGGGCTTCTCCTACGAGCAGTACTTC.

This clonotype was detected many times. The gene calls are TRBV12-3 or TRBV12-4 and TRBJ1-4; no clear D gene. The V end was cut by 5 bases, the J end by 10 bases, with 17 bases between. The CDR3 sequence is 14 residues long. The CDR3 bases are TGTGCCAGCAGTCCCGAGGAGATAGAGGGAAAACTGTTTTTT. It specifies CASSPEEIEGKLFF.

At least ten counts were recorded for this clonotype. One end of the junction is discordant with germline, which a read error may explain. J is TRBJ1-5 and V is TRBV30, with D hard to call. The CDR3 is 14 residues long. Germline V CDR1 and CDR2: GTSNPN, SVGIG (reference sequence). CDR3 nucleotide sequence: TGTGCCTGGAGCTCCGTCAGTAGCGATCAGCCCCAGCATTTT. As protein: CAWSSVSSDQPQHF.

This clonotype was picked up many times. This rearrangement joins TRBV28 to TRBJ1-4, with D tentatively TRBD1 (6 bases). V was pared by 7 bases and J by 4 bases, with 16 bases between. This CDR3 is 15 amino acids long. Looked up from germline, CDR1 is MDHEN and CDR2 is SYDVKM. The chain's CDR3 is CASNPHRDGNEKLFF. CDR3 coding DNA: TGTGCCAGCAACCCACACAGGGATGGTAATGAAAAACTGTTTTTT.

As concerns this clonotype: With a much larger clone just one base away, this may be a read error. The V call is TRBV3-1, the J call TRBJ1-1; TRBD1 is a possible D gene (5 bases). The germline CDR1 and CDR2 sequences are LGHDT and YNNKEL (reference sequence). The CDR3 is 14 amino acids. CDR3 nucleotides: TGTGCCAGCAGTCTTGGGGCAGATATTACTGACGCTTTCTTT. Translating gives CASSLGADITDAFF. The full variable domain, rest sourced from reference TRBV3-1 and TRBJ1-1, is DTAVSQTPKYLVTQMGNDKSIKCEQNLGHDTMYWYKQDSKKFLKIMFSYNNKELIINETVPNRFSPKSPDKAHLNLHINSLELGDSAVYFCASSLGADITDAFFGQGTRLTVV.